This T cell receptor beta chain was captured by sequencing in a study of cytomegalovirus exposure and HLA in healthy donors. CDR1 is SGHVS, CDR2 FQNEAQ, per germline. The V end lost 4 bases, the J end lost 10 bases, and 19 bases lay between the germline ends. The CDR3 sequence is 14 residues long. Sampled while nominally healthy, donors likely had unrecorded immune exposures. The PCR was carried out with 60 Vbeta primers and 13 Jbeta primers. Data came from immunoSEQ multiplex PCR; TCRdb stores just in-frame clones and leaves some out. This table holds 100,000 to 150,000 clones, about 74% found once. On this clone: What it binds is unknown.

Study-wide points: Reports showed the classifier diagnosing cytomegalovirus status with high specificity and sensitivity. Across donors, presence/absence analyses took sequencing depth to be roughly uniform. Looking again later, the authors saw that most CMV-associated TCR beta chains seemed HLA-restricted.

Source material: PBMCs. The chain has TRBV7-8 and TRBJ1-1; D gene ambiguous. The origin of this receptor is a woman aged 55 to 70 in good health and CMV-seronegative. CDR3 sequence: CASSSSRGTSVAFF. DNA of the CDR3: TGTGCCAGCAGCTCCAGCCGCGGCACCTCGGTAGCTTTCTTT. The full variable domain, in which reference TRBV7-8 and TRBJ1-1 provide the parts outside the CDR3, is GAGVSQSPRYKVAKRGQDVALRCDPISGHVSLFWYQQALGQGPEFLTYFQNEAQLDKSGLPSDRFFAERPEGSVSTLKIQRTQQEDSAVYLCASSSSRGTSVAFFGQGTRLTVV.